This TCR beta chain was recovered during a study of beta chain features in type 1 diabetes. Study-level background: Regarding age, gender and cell yields, patients proved similar to healthy donors.

Whole-study findings and limits: In every one of the four CD4+ subsets, TCRB CDR3s were moderately but significantly shorter in Type 1 diabetes patients.

There are a few counts of this clone. What it binds is not known. Every isolated RNA sample was fully reverse transcribed, so sequencing captured expressed TCRB transcripts. Sequencing used immunoSEQ multiplex PCR; TCRdb keeps in-frame clones, though not all of them. Here the sample spans approximately 140,000 clones, 9% being singletons. This CDR3 contains 18 residues. The germline V gene encodes CDR1 LNHDA and CDR2 SQIVND (reference sequence). V shed 5 bases, J shed 9 bases, and the junction held 17 bases outside the gene matches. The chain is built from TRBV19 and TRBJ1-6, with 9 bases matching TRBD1. This TCR derives from a man under 40 with type 1 diabetes. The sample taken for sequencing was central memory CD4+ T cells from blood. CDR3 loop: CASSPRTGALWGGSPLHF. The CDR3 nucleotides are TGTGCCAGTAGTCCACGGACAGGGGCGCTCTGGGGTGGTTCACCCCTCCACTTT.